This T cell receptor beta chain came from a study of T cell responses to AZD1222 COVID-19 vaccine (dated by TCRdb to about 2021). Study-level background: AZD1222 recipients given second doses at about 4 weeks or at about 12 weeks were pooled, since spike-specific TCR depth and breadth were not found to differ between the two schedules. TCR sequencing was performed for some 250 trial participants, of whom around 200 were given two doses of AZD1222 and around 25 were given two doses of MenACWY control vaccine. Trial participants were enrolled by age into 18-55, 56-69 and 70-plus year subgroups, with about 150, 27 and 61 TCR-sequenced participants respectively. Broad study findings and their caveats: Epitopes outside the regions mutated in the B.1.351 and B.1.1.7 variants were reportedly recognized by nearly half of the unique spike-specific TCRs. Participants were mostly white British, with more females than males. The authors suggested clonal diversity may have been underestimated. Conclusions about previously exposed vaccinees were limited because only six AZD1222 recipients were SARS-CoV-2 seropositive at baseline. CD4 TCRs associated with the vaccine covered the entire spike protein, and the dominant responses were in regions 160-218 and 743-854. After two AZD1222 doses, spike-specific TCR breadth and depth were significantly higher than at day 0 and than in MenACWY recipients. Because no day 14 peak-response samples were available, repertoires were characterized only after the peak T cell response. In the small 56-69-year group, the increase in depth fell short of significance, most likely because of low power.

The sample holds a few counts of this clone. What this receptor recognizes is not known. Qualities for individual bases were not recorded, and no much larger clone is one base off. The cysteine opens and the phenylalanine closes a CDR3 of 13 amino acids. Only CDR3 DNA is held: 39 bases, read in frame from base 1. Relative to germline, V is missing 3 bases and J is missing 4 bases, with 2 bases of the junction outside any gene match. The germline V gene sets CDR1 to SGDLS and CDR2 to YYNGEE. The CDR3 regions of human TCRbeta chains were analyzed by immunosequencing. The source study handled its data this way. Repertoire TCRs were matched against a reference library of SARS-CoV-2-specific TCRs generated with the MIRA antigen-specificity platform. Breadth meant the fraction of unique TCRs that were SARS-CoV-2-associated, whereas depth meant the fraction of total T cells that were SARS-CoV-2-associated. Using the MIRA data, every spike-specific TCR was mapped to the spike region that the TCR reacted to and assigned to either a CD4 or a CD8 class. Log10-transformed breadth and depth values were compared by one-way ANOVA with Sidak's multiple comparisons tests. The table was pulled from immuneACCESS by TCRdb, which kept in-frame rearrangements only. Such tables lose some clones; where checked, under half of the loss comes from unresolved V genes, and the rest has no known cause. D and trimming come from the DNA, and the V and J calls and clone size come from that table. The sample has 78,000 or so clones on record, roughly 88% of them singletons. About a fifth of the sample goes to the ten largest clones.

The label giving this sample's time point can be read as: baseline before first vaccination. The vaccinee samples were drawn from two UK trials, COV001 and COV002, one of which was a single-blind randomized controlled phase 2/3 trial testing AZD1222 (ChAdOx1 nCoV-19) in healthy adults. For TCRbeta chain sequencing, PBMC samples from trial participants were taken at day 0 and at day 28 after the second dose. The receptor chain draws on TRBV9 and TRBJ1-2; TRBD1 fits 8 bases in the junction. The receptor's source is an adult in good health. The material was peripheral blood, obtained on day 0 of AZD1222 vaccination. The sequenced DNA is TGTGCCAGCAGCGGAACAGGGGGCTATGGCTACACCTTC. This sequence encodes CASSGTGGYGYTF.